Below, 12 T cell receptor beta chains from the same sample are listed, as sequenced in a study of T cells in Graves' hyperthyroidism and ophthalmopathy. Researchers took RNA transcripts and amplified the TCR beta CDR3 regions from them. The study used the HTBI primer set for a first-round RT-PCR of the TCR CDR3. TCRdb processed the multiplex PCR reads anew with MiXCR; each CDR3 protein has one entry. The sample consists of around 420,000 distinct CDR3 sequences, about a sixth of them appearing once. Sequencing input: blood. The receptors here all came from a woman aged 18-35 years with Graves' hyperthyroidism.

This clonotype appeared many times. The rearrangement links TRBV27 to TRBJ1-3; D is uncertain. The CDR3 contains 13 residues. The germline CDR1 and CDR2 sequences are MNHEY and SMNVEV (reference sequence). Trimming cost V 6 bases and J 4 bases, with 10 bases left between them. The CDR3 DNA is TGTGCCAGCAGCCGGACCGTAGGAAACACCATATATTTT. Translated, it gives CASSRTVGNTIYF.

The J gene is TRBJ2-2, the V gene TRBV18; either TRBD1 or TRBD2 may fit D (7 bases each). Germline CDR1 KGHSH, CDR2 LQKENI. V was trimmed by 0 bases and J by 4 bases, leaving 15 bases between them. The CDR3 loop spans 17 amino acids. CDR3 in DNA: TGTGCCAGCTCACCACCGGGACTACAGGGGCGCACCGGGGAGCTGTTTTTT. Translation: CASSPPGLQGRTGELFF.

About this clonotype itself: The junction and the germline gene differ at one end; a read error may be behind it. The chain employs TRBV28 and TRBJ1-5; no clear D gene. The CDR3 loop spans 12 amino acids. Per germline, CDR1 MDHEN and CDR2 SYDVKM. CDR3 sequence: CASSLVNQPRHF. CDR3 sequence (DNA): TGTGCCAGCAGTTTGGTGAATCAGCCCCGGCATTTT.

The sample holds many counts of this clonotype. The rearrangement uses TRBV2 and TRBJ1-2; D remains ambiguous. Germline loops: CDR1 SNHLY, CDR2 FYNNEI. This CDR3 spans 16 amino acids. The germline V and J ends were trimmed by 6 bases and 0 bases, with 17 bases remaining between them. CDR3 DNA: TGTGCCAGCAGAAGAGGTTTAAGTACGTCTAACTATGGCTACACCTTC. Amino acid sequence: CASRRGLSTSNYGYTF.

This clonotype appeared many times. The J gene is TRBJ1-3, the V gene TRBV6-2 or TRBV6-3; D might be TRBD1 (6 bases). The CDR3 contains 15 residues. V was shortened by 3 bases and J by 0 bases, with 9 bases between the two germline ends. The germline gives CDR1 MNHEY, CDR2 SVGEGT. The CDR3 DNA reads as TGTGCCAGCAGTTATGGGACACGCTCTGGAAACACCATATATTTT. Encoded protein: CASSYGTRSGNTIYF.

At least ten counts were recorded for this clonotype. The chain is built from TRBV7-2 and TRBJ1-1, with 12 bases that match TRBD1. The CDR3 is 18 residues long. Germline-derived CDR1 and CDR2 are SGHTA and FQGNSA. The ends lost 5 bases at V and 4 bases at J; junction bases unmatched: 14. DNA for the CDR3: TGTGCCAGCAGCCACAGAGGGGGACAGGGGGCGGGGCGCACTGAAGCTTTCTTT. Protein product: CASSHRGGQGAGRTEAFF.

This chain uses TRBV14 with TRBJ2-7; 8 positions agree with TRBD2. Losses at the gene ends were 2 bases for V and 5 bases for J; bases not matched to a gene: 11. Germline V gene sequence: CDR1 SGHDN, CDR2 FVKESK. This CDR3 contains 16 residues. The DNA of the CDR3 is TGTGCCAGCAGCCAAACGAGACGGGAGGGCCAGAACGAGCAGTACTTC. Its translation: CASSQTRREGQNEQYF.

There are many counts of this clonotype. This sequence joins TRBV2 and TRBJ2-1; D uncertain. This CDR3 has 13 residues. From germline, CDR1 is SNHLY and CDR2 FYNNEI. Trimming removed 2 bases at V and 8 bases at J, with 10 bases between. In DNA, the CDR3 is TGTGCCAGCAGTGAACTGGGGTTGGATGAGCAGTTCTTC. Translation: CASSELGLDEQFF.

Ten or more counts support this clonotype. This rearrangement joins TRBV20-1 to TRBJ2-7; 12 bases are a match to TRBD1. Germline CDR1 and CDR2: DFQATT and SNEGSKA (reference sequence). J lost 5 bases, V lost 3 bases, and 8 bases had no gene match. The CDR3 is made up of 15 amino acids. The CDR3 region has the DNA TGCAGTGCTAGGGGGACAGGGGGCTACAAGGACGAGCAGTACTTC. Translated, it gives CSARGTGGYKDEQYF.

The chain links TRBV6-2 or TRBV6-3 to TRBJ2-1; D not resolved. The CDR3 is 11 residues long. V lost 0 bases to trimming and J lost 10 bases, with 4 bases between them. CDR1 is MNHEY and CDR2 is SVGEGT in the germline V gene. For the CDR3, the DNA is TGTGCCAGCAGTTACTCCAGCGAGCAGTTCTTC. Translation: CASSYSSEQFF.

The chain carries TRBV6-9 and TRBJ2-7; 12 nucleotides align to TRBD2. This CDR3 is built from 18 residues. CDR1 and CDR2 from the germline V gene are MNHGY and SVAAGI. V lost 3 bases, J lost 4 bases, and 13 bases stayed unmatched. CDR3 in amino acids: CASSYPPGMTSGSYEQYF. DNA for the CDR3: TGTGCCAGCAGTTACCCCCCCGGAATGACTAGCGGGAGTTACGAGCAGTACTTC.

This clonotype was seen ten or more times. V and J are TRBV28 and TRBJ1-2; 7 bases align to TRBD1. The V and J ends lost 4 bases and 8 bases, in that order; junction bases with no gene match: 7. The CDR3 covers 13 residues. The germline gives CDR1 MDHEN, CDR2 SYDVKM. The CDR3, as DNA: TGTGCCAGCAGTTCCACAGGGGTGGGCGGCTACACCTTC. Translation gives CASSSTGVGGYTF.